Below are 32 T cell receptor beta chains sequenced from a single sample in a study of blood T cell repertoires in COVID-19. TCRdb's copy holds only in-frame clones and misses some; the assay was immunoSEQ multiplex PCR. The table has over 40,000 clones, 90% seen once. The sample consisted of peripheral blood. Source of these receptors: a man between 65 and 85 years old with acute or convalescent COVID-19.

V is TRBV27 and J is TRBJ2-2; D might be TRBD2 (5 bases). The CDR3 length is 14 residues. V gave up 2 bases and J gave up 3 bases, with 7 bases separating them. The V gene's germline CDR1 is MNHEY and CDR2 SMNVEV (reference sequence). The CDR3 here is CASSLGLHTGELFF. CDR3 coding DNA: TGTGCCAGCAGTTTAGGACTCCACACCGGGGAGCTGTTTTTT.

This clone was counted a single time. V is TRBV5-4 and J is TRBJ2-5; D perhaps matches TRBD1 (6 bases). Trimming took 4 bases from V and 2 from J, leaving 15 bases between them. This CDR3 is built from 15 residues. Germline V gene data show CDR1 as SGHNT and CDR2 as YYREEE (reference sequence). CDR3 protein: CASSDYRDKQETQYF. CDR3 in DNA: TGTGCCAGCAGCGATTACCGGGACAAACAAGAGACCCAGTACTTC.

The V call is TRBV7-8, the J call TRBJ2-3; 7 nucleotides align to TRBD2. The germline V gene has CDR1 SGHVS and CDR2 FQNEAQ. V was clipped by 6 bases and J by 0 bases; unmatched bases: 9. There are 16 residues in the CDR3. The CDR3 DNA sequence: TGTGCCAGCAGTCTGGTAGCCGGGGGGAGCACAGATACGCAGTATTTT. As protein: CASSLVAGGSTDTQYF.

This chain connects TRBV19 to TRBJ2-1; 7 bases are a match to TRBD1. J gave up 0 bases and V 7 bases, and 9 bases lay outside the gene matches. Germline CDR1 reads LNHDA; CDR2 reads SQIVND (reference sequence). This CDR3 has 16 amino acids. Written as DNA, the CDR3 is TGTGCCAGTACAAGCAGGGGGTCCAGCTCCTACAATGAGCAGTTCTTC. Protein sequence: CASTSRGSSSYNEQFF.

This chain uses TRBV6-4 with TRBJ2-5; TRBD2 might be the D (7 bases). CDR3 size: 15 residues. The V end lost 7 bases, the J end lost 4 bases, and 19 bases lay between the germline ends. Germline-derived CDR1 and CDR2 are MRHNA and SNTAGT. The CDR3 is CASILQPGGRETQYF. CDR3 nucleotides: TGTGCCAGCATTCTACAGCCGGGGGGCCGAGAGACCCAGTACTTC.

The V gene is TRBV10-3, the J gene TRBJ1-2; maybe TRBD1 (5 bases). Trimming took off 3 bases at V and 5 bases at J, with 13 bases between the two ends. The CDR3 spans 14 residues. CDR1 is ENHRY and CDR2 is SYGVKD in the germline V gene. The CDR3 DNA sequence: TGTGCCATCAGTGACGCGACCGGGGGATATGGCTACACCTTC. Its protein product is CAISDATGGYGYTF.

V and J are TRBV4-2 and TRBJ1-5; no firm D call. CDR3 size: 18 residues. Looked up from germline, CDR1 is LGHNA and CDR2 is YNFKEQ. V lost 0 bases and J 7 bases, leaving 22 bases between the germline ends. The CDR3 loop reads CASSQDSKMASRGQPQHF. DNA of the CDR3: TGTGCCAGCAGCCAAGATTCCAAAATGGCGAGTCGGGGACAGCCCCAGCATTTT.

The rearrangement links TRBV18 to TRBJ1-1; 8 nucleotides line up with TRBD1. The CDR3 consists of 16 residues. The ends lost 4 bases at V and 0 bases at J; junction bases unmatched: 7. Germline loops: CDR1 KGHSH, CDR2 LQKENI. The CDR3 region has the DNA TGTGCCAGCTCACTCCTGACAGGGGACATGAACACTGAAGCTTTCTTT. The encoded protein is CASSLLTGDMNTEAFF.

The rearrangement joins TRBV7-9 to TRBJ2-5; a weak D match, TRBD2 (5 bases). Trimming cost V 5 bases and J 12 bases, with 13 bases left between them. There are 11 residues in the CDR3. Germline V gives CDR1 SEHNR, CDR2 FQNEAQ (reference sequence). The CDR3 bases are TGTGCCAGCAGCCCCGCTGGGGAGAAGTACTTC. Amino acids: CASSPAGEKYF.

The chain combines TRBV10-3 with TRBJ1-2, with D perhaps matching TRBD1 (5 bases). The CDR3 loop spans 14 amino acids. V lost 2 bases to trimming and J lost 8 bases, with 15 bases between them. Germline values: CDR1 ENHRY, CDR2 SYGVKD. The CDR3 protein is CAISEAGPLRGYTF. CDR3 DNA: TGTGCCATCAGTGAGGCGGGGCCACTTAGGGGCTACACCTTC.

The J gene is TRBJ2-1, the V gene TRBV5-1, with D uncertain. Germline CDR1 SGHRS, CDR2 YFSETQ. CDR3 length: 19 residues. Trimming took 0 bases from V and 5 from J, leaving 24 bases between them. For the CDR3, the DNA is TGCGCCAGCAGCTTGGCCATATACACCCCCAGGAACGATAACAATGAGCAGTTCTTC. Its translation is CASSLAIYTPRNDNNEQFF.

The rearrangement links TRBV6-1 to TRBJ1-1; 7 positions match TRBD1. The CDR3 loop spans 17 amino acids. V shed 6 bases and J 5 bases; nucleotides not matched to a gene: 18. From germline, CDR1 is MNHNS and CDR2 SASEGT. Here the CDR3 DNA reads TGTGCCAGCAGGGAACGACAGGGCACCGGCAGTAGTACTGAAGCTTTCTTT. Translated: CASRERQGTGSSTEAFF.

This chain joins TRBV29-1 and TRBJ2-5; possible D gene TRBD1, 6 bases. CDR1 SQVTM and CDR2 ANQGSEA come from the germline V gene. The CDR3 loop spans 12 amino acids. V was pared by 6 bases and J by 3 bases, with 11 bases between. In DNA form, the CDR3 reads TGCAGCGTCGACAGGAGCGAAGAGACCCAGTACTTC. Its translation: CSVDRSEETQYF.

The V and J genes are TRBV5-5 and TRBJ2-5; weak D call: TRBD1 (6 bases). Germline-derived CDR1 and CDR2 are SGHKS and YYEKEE (reference sequence). Trimming shortened V by 2 bases and J by 5 bases, and 13 bases separated the two germline ends. The CDR3 extends over 14 amino acids. CDR3 amino acids: CASSLGPTGETQYF. The CDR3 nucleotides read TGTGCCAGCAGCTTAGGACCCACAGGGGAGACCCAGTACTTC.

The rearrangement joins TRBV7-2 to TRBJ2-5; no clear D gene. V was pared by 5 bases and J by 7 bases, with 11 bases between. Germline lookup yields CDR1 SGHTA and CDR2 FQGNSA. The CDR3 sequence is 12 residues long. Here the CDR3 DNA reads TGTGCCAGCAGCCCTGGGCAGCTGACCCAGTACTTC. Translated: CASSPGQLTQYF.

V usage is TRBV21-1 and J usage is TRBJ2-7; the table names TRBD2, a call not compared with the DNA. TRBV21-1 is noted as a pseudogene. This CDR3 contains 13 residues. CDR3 nucleotides: TGTGCCAGCAGCACCCGACTAGAGCACGAGCAGTACTTC. Amino acid sequence: CASSTRLEHEQYF.

The chain has TRBV6-1 and TRBJ2-1, with D tentatively TRBD1 (5 bases). This CDR3 spans 11 amino acids. V lost 10 bases and J 6 bases, leaving 10 bases between the germline ends. Germline V gene data show CDR1 as MNHNS and CDR2 as SASEGT. For the CDR3, the DNA is TGTGCCACTCGGACAACCAATGAGCAGTTCTTC. This encodes CATRTTNEQFF.

The V and J genes are TRBV7-9 and TRBJ1-5; TRBD1 matches at 7 bases. CDR3 size: 14 residues. With 5 bases clipped from V and 5 bases from J, the junction kept 6 bases outside the gene matches. The V gene's germline CDR1 is SEHNR and CDR2 FQNEAQ (reference sequence). CDR3 in DNA: TGTGCCAGCAGCCTTGGACAGGCCGATCAGCCCCAGCATTTT. It specifies CASSLGQADQPQHF.

The CDR3 sequence is CASRGTGGTTDTQYF. CDR3 nucleotide sequence: TGTGCCAGCAGGGGGACAGGAGGGACCACAGATACGCAGTATTTT. V and J are TRBV2 and TRBJ2-3; 8 bases match TRBD1. The CDR3 runs 15 residues. With 6 bases clipped from V and 2 bases from J, the junction kept 7 bases outside the gene matches. Germline V gene sequence: CDR1 SNHLY, CDR2 FYNNEI.

The J gene is TRBJ1-1, the V gene TRBV7-3, with a weak D call TRBD1 (6 bases). CDR1 SGHTA and CDR2 FQGTGA come from the germline V gene. Trimming stripped 4 bases from V and 4 bases from J, with 10 bases between. CDR3 length equals 13 residues. The CDR3 loop is CASSSSDSTEAFF. The CDR3 region has the DNA TGTGCCAGCAGCTCTTCGGACAGCACTGAAGCTTTCTTT.

J is TRBJ2-2 and V is TRBV2, with 15 positions matching TRBD2. Trimming at V came to 6 bases and at J to 2 bases, leaving 7 bases not matched to a gene. Germline CDR1 reads SNHLY; CDR2 reads FYNNEI. CDR3 size: 18 residues. The CDR3 DNA sequence: TGTGCCAGCAGACCCGGGACTAGCGGGGGGACCAACACCGGGGAGCTGTTTTTT. Translation gives CASRPGTSGGTNTGELFF.

The rearrangement joins TRBV18 to TRBJ2-5, with TRBD2 matching 12 bases. The CDR3 contains 17 residues. CDR1 and CDR2 from the germline V gene are KGHSH and LQKENI. J was trimmed by 5 bases and V by 3 bases; bases with no gene match: 10. The CDR3 bases are TGTGCCAGCTCACCCCCGACCCGACTAGCGGGGGAGGAGACCCAGTACTTC. This translates into CASSPPTRLAGEETQYF.

V gene TRBV5-6 combines with J gene TRBJ1-2, with TRBD1 matching 7 bases. Germline trimming cut 4 bases from V and 2 bases from J; bases unmatched to any gene: 5. The germline V gene encodes CDR1 SGHDT and CDR2 YYEEEE. The CDR3 runs 14 residues. CDR3 in DNA: TGTGCCAGCAGCCGGGACAGTAAAAACTATGGCTACACCTTC. Translating gives CASSRDSKNYGYTF.

The chain links TRBV28 to TRBJ1-6, with D perhaps TRBD1 (5 bases). The CDR3 loop spans 15 amino acids. V gave up 6 bases and J gave up 0 bases, with 9 bases separating them. Germline CDR1 MDHEN, CDR2 SYDVKM. The CDR3 DNA follows: TGTGCCAGCAGAGGGGCGAGCTCCTATAATTCACCCCTCCACTTT. Its protein product is CASRGASSYNSPLHF.

The V call is TRBV6-2 or TRBV6-3, the J call TRBJ1-2; the D gene is possibly TRBD1 (5 bases). V gave up 5 bases and J gave up 8 bases, with 15 bases separating them. Germline CDR1 is MNHEY and CDR2 is SVGEGT. The CDR3 length is 13 residues. CDR3 sequence: CASSPRDREGYTF. The CDR3 nucleotides are TGTGCCAGCAGTCCGCGGGACCGGGAGGGCTACACCTTC.

The chain links TRBV28 to TRBJ1-2; D is possibly TRBD1 (5 bases). V lost 10 bases and J 4 bases, leaving 13 bases between the germline ends. Germline assignment: CDR1 MDHEN and CDR2 SYDVKM. The length of the CDR3 is 12 residues. CDR3 coding DNA: TGTGCCACCGTCTCTGGGGCCTATGGCTACACCTTC. This sequence encodes CATVSGAYGYTF.

The J gene is TRBJ2-7, the V gene TRBV6-5, with D perhaps matching TRBD1 (6 bases). V lost 0 bases and J 5 bases, leaving 14 bases between the germline ends. CDR1 and CDR2 (germline): MNHEY, SVGAGI. CDR3 length: 15 amino acids. This CDR3 is CASSYSGRGIHEQYF. The DNA for the CDR3 is TGTGCCAGCAGTTACTCGGGCAGGGGTATCCACGAGCAGTACTTC.

In its sample, this clone was seen a few times. This sequence joins TRBV14 and TRBJ1-4, with D perhaps TRBD1 (5 bases). This CDR3 contains 15 residues. V shed 3 bases and J shed 5 bases, with 13 bases lying between them. Germline CDR1 reads SGHDN; CDR2 reads FVKESK. CDR3 nucleotide sequence: TGTGCCAGCAGCCATGCAGGGTCGGCAAATGAAAAACTGTTTTTT. This encodes CASSHAGSANEKLFF.

DNA for the CDR3: TGTGCCAGCAGCTTGGCCCGGACAGATACGCAGTATTTT. Encoded protein: CASSLARTDTQYF. The rearrangement links TRBV5-8 to TRBJ2-3; no definite D call. Trimming stripped 0 bases from V and 3 bases from J, with 5 bases between. The CDR3 spans 13 residues. From germline, CDR1 is SGHTS and CDR2 YDEGEE.

The chain uses TRBV7-2 and TRBJ1-2; no definite D call. This CDR3 is 13 amino acids long. The germline V gene has CDR1 SGHTA and CDR2 FQGNSA. The V and J ends lost 5 bases and 1 base respectively, with 8 bases between them. The CDR3 DNA is TGTGCCAGCAGCCCACAGAATAACTATGGCTACACCTTC. The encoded protein is CASSPQNNYGYTF.

The rearrangement links TRBV30 to TRBJ2-7; perhaps TRBD2 as D (5 bases). Per the germline V gene, CDR1 is GTSNPN and CDR2 is SVGIG (reference sequence). V dropped 0 bases and J dropped 6 bases, with 12 bases sitting between them. This CDR3 comprises 13 residues. CDR3 in amino acids: CAWSVPSGFEQYF. The CDR3 DNA is TGTGCCTGGAGTGTACCCTCGGGGTTCGAGCAGTACTTC.

This clone appeared a single time. The chain is built from TRBV18 and TRBJ1-2; 9 positions agree with TRBD1. The V segment lost 3 bases and the J segment 6 bases; nucleotides outside the gene matches: 8. The CDR3 loop spans 15 amino acids. CDR1 is KGHSH and CDR2 is LQKENI in the germline V gene. CDR3 sequence: CASSPLTGGGDGYTF. DNA of the CDR3: TGTGCCAGCTCACCTCTAACAGGGGGCGGAGATGGCTACACCTTC. Full variable domain (missing parts from reference TRBV18 and TRBJ1-2): NAGVMQNPRHLVRRRGQEARLRCSPMKGHSHVYWYRQLPEEGLKFMVYLQKENIIDESGMPKERFSAEFPKEGPSILRIQQVVRGDSAAYFCASSPLTGGGDGYTFGSGTRLTVV.